This T cell receptor beta chain was captured by sequencing in a study of a mutant IDH1 vaccine in newly diagnosed glioma. As for the study in general: First vaccine doses came 4-6 weeks after radiotherapy alone, or with temozolomide cycles. Patients' prior therapy spanned radiotherapy, temozolomide, or both; most underwent both.

TCRdb's copy holds only in-frame clones and misses some; the assay was immunoSEQ multiplex PCR. The sample contains 60,000 to 75,000 clones, 84% of which appear only once. Indicated time point: week 11, during vaccination. All doses held 300 ug of mutant IDH1 20-mer peptide, with topical imiquimod. V was shortened by 4 bases and J by 6 bases, with 9 bases between the two germline ends. Germline V gene data show CDR1 as DFQATT and CDR2 as SNEGSKA (reference sequence). CDR3 length: 11 residues. The study, taken as a whole, reports: The occurrence of vaccine-induced immune responses was seen in 90% to 95% of patients. Variations in leading peripheral T cell clonotypes appeared to have no connection with pseudoprogression.

The sample holds a few counts of this clone. Antigen unknown. This sequence originates from a man aged 30 to 39 with glioma. The V and J genes are TRBV20-1 and TRBJ1-2, with a tentative D call TRBD1 (5 bases). The sequencing here drew on PBMCs, taken from a glioma patient whose treatment included an IDH1 peptide vaccine. The CDR3 spells CSAKGSDGYTF. CDR3 nucleotides: TGCAGTGCTAAGGGGTCGGATGGCTACACCTTC.